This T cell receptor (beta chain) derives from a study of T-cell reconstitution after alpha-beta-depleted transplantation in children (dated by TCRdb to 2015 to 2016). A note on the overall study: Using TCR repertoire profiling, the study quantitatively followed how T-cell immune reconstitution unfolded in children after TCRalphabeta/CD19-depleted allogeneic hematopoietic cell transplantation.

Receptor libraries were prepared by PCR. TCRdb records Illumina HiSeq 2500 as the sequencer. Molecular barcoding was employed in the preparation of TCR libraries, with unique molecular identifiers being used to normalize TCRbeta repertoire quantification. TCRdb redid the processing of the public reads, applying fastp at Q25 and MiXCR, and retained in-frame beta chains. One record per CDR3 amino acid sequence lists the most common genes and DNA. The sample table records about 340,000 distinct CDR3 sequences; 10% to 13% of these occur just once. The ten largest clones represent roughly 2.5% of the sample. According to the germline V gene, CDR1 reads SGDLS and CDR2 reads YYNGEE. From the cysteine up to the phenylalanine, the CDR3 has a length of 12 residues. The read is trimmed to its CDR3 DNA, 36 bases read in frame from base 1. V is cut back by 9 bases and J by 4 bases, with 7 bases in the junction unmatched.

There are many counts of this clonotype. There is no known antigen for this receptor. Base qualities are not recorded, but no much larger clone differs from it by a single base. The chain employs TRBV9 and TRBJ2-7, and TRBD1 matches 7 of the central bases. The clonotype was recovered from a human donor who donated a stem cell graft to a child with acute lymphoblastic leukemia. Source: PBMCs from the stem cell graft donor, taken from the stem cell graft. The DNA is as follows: TGTGCCACTAAAGACAGGGTTTACGAGCAGTACTTC. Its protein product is CATKDRVYEQYF.